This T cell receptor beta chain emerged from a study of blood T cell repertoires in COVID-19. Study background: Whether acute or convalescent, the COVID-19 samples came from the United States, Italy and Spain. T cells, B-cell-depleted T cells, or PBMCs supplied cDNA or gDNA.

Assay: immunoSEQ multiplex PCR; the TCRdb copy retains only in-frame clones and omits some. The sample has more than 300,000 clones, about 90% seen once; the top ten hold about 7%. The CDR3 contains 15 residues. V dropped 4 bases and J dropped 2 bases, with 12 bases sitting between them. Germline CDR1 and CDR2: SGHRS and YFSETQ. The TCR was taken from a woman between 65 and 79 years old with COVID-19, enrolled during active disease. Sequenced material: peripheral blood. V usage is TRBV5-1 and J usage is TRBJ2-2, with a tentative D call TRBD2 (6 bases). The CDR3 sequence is CASSRGGDNTGELFF. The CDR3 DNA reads TGCGCCAGCAGCCGTGGAGGGGACAACACCGGGGAGCTGTTTTTT.